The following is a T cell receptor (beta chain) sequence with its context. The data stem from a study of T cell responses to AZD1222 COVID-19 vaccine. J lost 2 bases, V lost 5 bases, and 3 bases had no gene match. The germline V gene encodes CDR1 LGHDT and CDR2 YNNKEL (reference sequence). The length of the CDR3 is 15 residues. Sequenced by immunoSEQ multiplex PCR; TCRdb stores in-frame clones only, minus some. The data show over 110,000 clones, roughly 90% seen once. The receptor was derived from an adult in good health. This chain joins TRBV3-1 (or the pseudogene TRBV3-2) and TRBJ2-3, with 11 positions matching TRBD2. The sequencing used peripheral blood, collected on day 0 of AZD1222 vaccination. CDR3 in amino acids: CASSKGLADTDTQYF. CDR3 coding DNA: TGTGCCAGCAGCAAGGGACTAGCGGACACAGATACGCAGTATTTT.